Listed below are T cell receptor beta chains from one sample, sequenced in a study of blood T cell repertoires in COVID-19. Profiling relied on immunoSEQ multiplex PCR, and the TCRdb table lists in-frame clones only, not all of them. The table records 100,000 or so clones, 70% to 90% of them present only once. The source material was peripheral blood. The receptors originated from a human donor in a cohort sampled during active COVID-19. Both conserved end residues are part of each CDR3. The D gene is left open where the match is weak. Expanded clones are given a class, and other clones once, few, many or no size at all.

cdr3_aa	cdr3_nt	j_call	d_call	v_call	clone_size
CASSPGLAGGWETQYF	TGCGCCAGCAGCCCGGGACTAGCGGGGGGTTGGGAGACCCAGTACTTC	TRBJ2-5	TRBD2	TRBV5-1	few
CAWSPGQLTYEQYF	TGTGCCTGGAGCCCCGGACAGTTAACCTACGAGCAGTACTTC	TRBJ2-7	.	TRBV30	.
CASSLADGGTYNEQFF	TGCGCCAGCAGCTTGGCTGACGGGGGGACCTACAATGAGCAGTTCTTC	TRBJ2-1	TRBD2	TRBV5-1	.
CASSTGTTDTQYF	TGTGCCAGCAGCACAGGGACCACAGATACGCAGTATTTT	TRBJ2-3	.	TRBV6-6	.
CASSLTGQLNTEAFF	TGTGCCAGCAGCCTAACAGGACAATTGAACACTGAAGCTTTCTTT	TRBJ1-1	.	TRBV11-2	.
CASSHGQGGVIEQYF	TGTGCCAGCAGCCATGGACAGGGCGGGGTAATCGAGCAGTACTTC	TRBJ2-7	TRBD1	TRBV13	many
CASSLGGGEGYTF	TGTGCCAGCAGCTTGGGCGGAGGGGAGGGCTACACCTTC	TRBJ1-2	.	TRBV5-6	.
CASSLAGGGPLGSPLHF	TGTGCCAGCAGCTTGGCGGGGGGGGGCCCCCTGGGTTCACCCCTCCACTTT	TRBJ1-6	.	TRBV5-4	.
CASSSGQNNSPLHF	TGTGCCAGCAGCTCTGGACAGAATAATTCACCCCTCCACTTT	TRBJ1-6	.	TRBV11-2	.
CASSRAVDYGYTF	TGTGCCAGTAGTAGAGCGGTAGACTATGGCTACACCTTC	TRBJ1-2	.	TRBV19	.
CASSLDRGFNSPLHF	TGTGCCAGCAGCCTCGACAGGGGCTTTAATTCACCCCTCCACTTT	TRBJ1-6	TRBD1	TRBV5-8	.
CASSFRGGKDEQFF	TGTGCCAGCAGTTTCCGGGGGGGAAAGGATGAGCAGTTCTTC	TRBJ2-1	TRBD2	TRBV28	.
CASSEFLGGPQHF	TGTGCCAGCAGTGAGTTTTTGGGGGGGCCCCAGCATTTT	TRBJ1-5	.	TRBV25-1	.
CASSLVGGAVAQYF	TGTGCCAGCAGTTTAGTCGGGGGGGCCGTAGCGCAGTACTTC	TRBJ2-7	TRBD2	TRBV28	.
CASSPVAGHQETQYF	TGTGCCAGCAGCCCCGTAGCGGGGCACCAAGAGACCCAGTACTTC	TRBJ2-5	TRBD2	TRBV5-4	.
CASSQDGGPRNTEAFF	TGTGCCAGCAGCCAAGATGGAGGACCGAGGAACACTGAAGCTTTCTTT	TRBJ1-1	.	TRBV4-2	few
CASSLAGTEYEQYF	TGCGCCAGCAGCTTAGCCGGGACAGAGTACGAGCAGTACTTC	TRBJ2-7	TRBD1	TRBV5-1	few
CASSLRAVRTGGNTEAFF	TGTGCCAGCAGTTTGAGGGCGGTCAGGACAGGGGGGAACACTGAAGCTTTCTTT	TRBJ1-1	TRBD1	TRBV27	.